Each of the 2 T cell receptor beta chains below was sequenced from the same sample in a study of immune evolution from preneoplasia to lung adenocarcinoma. Repertoires were generated with immunoSEQ multiplex PCR, while TCRdb's copy carries only in-frame clones and drops some. This table has 5,000 or so clones, roughly 78% appearing once. The sequenced sample consisted of FFPE lung adenocarcinoma in situ tissue. These receptors all stem from a person aged 70 to 85 with lung adenocarcinoma.

The chain has TRBV11-2 and TRBJ1-1; possible D gene TRBD1, 5 bases. The CDR3 covers 14 residues. V lost 2 bases and J 4 bases, leaving 11 bases between the germline ends. Germline-derived CDR1 and CDR2 are SGHAT and FQNNGV. CDR3 protein: CASSLTQGPTEAFF. CDR3 bases: TGTGCCAGCAGCTTAACCCAGGGACCCACTGAAGCTTTCTTT.

The chain uses TRBV4-1 and TRBJ1-2; tentatively, D is TRBD1 (5 bases). Germline V lookup: CDR1 MGHRA, CDR2 YSYEKL. Trimming removed 2 bases from V and 0 bases from J, with 16 bases in between. This CDR3 contains 17 residues. This CDR3 reads CASSQIQAAGTNYGYTF. CDR3 in DNA: TGCGCCAGCAGCCAAATTCAAGCGGCAGGGACTAACTATGGCTACACCTTC.